This T cell receptor beta chain is from a study of blood T cell repertoires in COVID-19. Assay: immunoSEQ multiplex PCR; the TCRdb copy retains only in-frame clones and omits some. The sample carries approximately 120,000 clones, roughly 90% recorded once. The CDR3 contains 11 residues. The V end lost 4 bases, the J end lost 4 bases, and 2 bases lay between the germline ends. Sequencing was done on a sample of peripheral blood. The chain uses TRBV12-3 or TRBV12-4 and TRBJ2-1; unclear D gene. The TCR was taken from a man in his fifties or sixties with COVID-19, enrolled during active disease. CDR3 sequence: CASSSYNEQFF. The CDR3 DNA is TGTGCCAGCAGTTCTTACAATGAGCAGTTCTTC.